This note documents a single T cell receptor beta chain sequence. The antigen remains undetermined. This could be a read error, since a much larger clone is one nucleotide away. Primers used in a second PCR of roughly 6 to 12 cycles were a sample-barcoded 5' primer and a J-beta primer mix. A single record per CDR3 protein comes from TCRdb applying MiXCR to the 5' RACE reads. The repertoire holds 850,000 to 1,100,000 distinct CDR3 sequences, less than 45% seen once, with around 14% in the top ten. This record comes from a study of blood T cells in healthy people across ages. Broader study findings: Naive T cell percentage strongly correlated with TCR beta diversity.

Sequenced sample: blood. This TCR derives from a man between 18 and 35 years old in good health.

The CDR3 loop reads CASSVGLAGASTDAQYF. Here the CDR3 DNA reads TGTGCCAGCAGCGTAGGACTAGCGGGGGCTAGCACAGATGCGCAGTATTTT. The rearrangement joins TRBV9 to TRBJ2-3, with 12 bases that match TRBD2. The CDR3 sequence is 17 residues long. CDR1 is SGDLS, CDR2 YYNGEE, per germline.